This T cell receptor (beta chain) was sequenced during a study of Ad26.COV2.S vaccination and SARS-CoV-2 variants. Across the study: Doses of Ad26.COV2.S were injected into muscle once or twice, 56 days apart.

In germline, CDR1 is MDHEN, CDR2 SYDVKM. Unmatched junction bases numbered 12, after V lost 2 bases and J lost 3 bases. The CDR3 length is 17 residues. Described treatment: around 19 received Ad26.COV2.S at low or high dose, single or two shots; roughly 5 received placebo; per-sample allocation not given. Day 63 following the first vaccine or placebo injection was when the samples were taken. An Ad26 vector carrying the Wuhan-strain SARS-CoV-2 spike served as the vaccine. Broader study findings: Possibly, TCR breadth and depth analyses underestimated total T cell responses. The study found similar non-spike TCR breadth in vaccine and placebo recipients.

Regarding this clone: As yet, its antigen is unknown.

Method: immunoSEQ multiplex PCR; TCRdb's copy keeps in-frame clones and lacks some. The sample includes 350,000 to 500,000 clones, 90% of them seen just once. The receptor was isolated from a person aged 18-65 years who received the Ad26.COV2.S COVID-19 vaccine or a placebo. This chain connects TRBV28 to TRBJ1-2; 7 bases align to TRBD1. Sequences were derived from peripheral blood, sampled in a trial of Ad26.COV2.S vaccine versus placebo. CDR3 amino acids: CASSLILPGQQHYGYTF. CDR3 DNA: TGTGCCAGCAGTTTAATCCTACCGGGACAGCAACACTATGGCTACACCTTC.